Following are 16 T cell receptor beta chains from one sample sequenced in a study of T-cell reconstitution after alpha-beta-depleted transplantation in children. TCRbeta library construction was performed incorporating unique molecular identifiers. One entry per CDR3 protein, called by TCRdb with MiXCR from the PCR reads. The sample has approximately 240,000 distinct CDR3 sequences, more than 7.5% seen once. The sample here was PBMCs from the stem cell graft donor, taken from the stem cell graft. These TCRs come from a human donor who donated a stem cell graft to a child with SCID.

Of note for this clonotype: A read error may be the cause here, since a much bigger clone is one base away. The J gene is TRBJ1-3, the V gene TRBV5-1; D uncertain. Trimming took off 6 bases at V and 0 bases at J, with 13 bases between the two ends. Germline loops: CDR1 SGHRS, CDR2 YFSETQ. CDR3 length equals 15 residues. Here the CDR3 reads CASTPTGNSGNTIYF. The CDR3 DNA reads TGCGCCAGCACCCCAACGGGGAACTCTGGAAACACCATATATTTT.

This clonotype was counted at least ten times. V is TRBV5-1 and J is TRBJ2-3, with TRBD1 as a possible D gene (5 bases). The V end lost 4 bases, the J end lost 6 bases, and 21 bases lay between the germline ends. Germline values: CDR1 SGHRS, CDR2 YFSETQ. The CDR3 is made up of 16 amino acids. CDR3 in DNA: TGCGCCAGCAGCCCACTGGACACGACCGGGTGGGATACGCAGTATTTT. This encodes CASSPLDTTGWDTQYF.

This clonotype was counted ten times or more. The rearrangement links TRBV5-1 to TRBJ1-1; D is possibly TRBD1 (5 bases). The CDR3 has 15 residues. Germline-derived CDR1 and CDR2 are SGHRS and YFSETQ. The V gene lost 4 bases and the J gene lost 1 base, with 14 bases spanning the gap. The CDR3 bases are TGCGCCAGCAGCAAACGGGACGGGGAGAACACTGAAGCTTTCTTT. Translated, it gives CASSKRDGENTEAFF.

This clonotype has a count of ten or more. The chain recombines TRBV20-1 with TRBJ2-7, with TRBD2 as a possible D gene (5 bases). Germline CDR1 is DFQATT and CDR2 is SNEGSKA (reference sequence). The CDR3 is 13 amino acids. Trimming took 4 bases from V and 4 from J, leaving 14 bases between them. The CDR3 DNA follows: TGCAGTGCTACCGGGGTCCAGACATACGAGCAGTACTTC. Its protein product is CSATGVQTYEQYF.

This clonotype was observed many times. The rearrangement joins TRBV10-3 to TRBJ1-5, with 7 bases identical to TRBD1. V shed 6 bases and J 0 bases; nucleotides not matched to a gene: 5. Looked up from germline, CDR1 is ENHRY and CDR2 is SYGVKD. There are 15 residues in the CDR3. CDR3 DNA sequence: TGTGCCATCAGCGATACAGGGGATAGCAATCAGCCCCAGCATTTT. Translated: CAISDTGDSNQPQHF.

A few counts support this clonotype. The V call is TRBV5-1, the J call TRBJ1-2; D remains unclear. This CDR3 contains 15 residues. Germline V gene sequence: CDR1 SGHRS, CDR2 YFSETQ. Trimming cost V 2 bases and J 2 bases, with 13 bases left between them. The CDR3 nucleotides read TGCGCCAGCAGCTTCGGCCCGACGGTCAACTATGGCTACACCTTC. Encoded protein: CASSFGPTVNYGYTF.

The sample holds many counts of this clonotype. The CDR3 spells CASSLSHREAFF. As DNA, the CDR3 is TGTGCCAGCAGCTTAAGCCACAGGGAAGCTTTCTTT. This chain links TRBV7-9 with TRBJ1-1; maybe TRBD1 (5 bases). V was shortened by 2 bases and J by 8 bases, with 9 bases between the two germline ends. CDR1 SEHNR and CDR2 FQNEAQ come from the germline V gene (reference sequence). This CDR3 contains 12 residues.

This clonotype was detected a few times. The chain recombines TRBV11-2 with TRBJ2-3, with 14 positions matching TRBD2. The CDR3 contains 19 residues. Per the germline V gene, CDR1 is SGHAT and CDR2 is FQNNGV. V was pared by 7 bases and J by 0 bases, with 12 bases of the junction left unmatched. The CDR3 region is CASIRGRGLAGESTDTQYF. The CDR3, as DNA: TGTGCCAGCATCCGGGGGAGGGGACTAGCGGGGGAGAGCACAGATACGCAGTATTTT.

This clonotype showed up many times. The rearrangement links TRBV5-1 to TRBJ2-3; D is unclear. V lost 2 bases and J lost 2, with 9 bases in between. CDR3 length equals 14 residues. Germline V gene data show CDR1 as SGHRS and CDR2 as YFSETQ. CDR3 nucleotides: TGCGCCAGCAGCTTTTCCCCCCCCACAGATACGCAGTATTTT. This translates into CASSFSPPTDTQYF.

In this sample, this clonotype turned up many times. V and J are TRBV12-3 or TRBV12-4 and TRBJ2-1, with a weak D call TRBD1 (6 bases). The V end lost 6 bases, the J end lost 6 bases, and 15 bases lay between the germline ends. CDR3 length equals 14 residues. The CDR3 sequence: CASRPGTRGNEQFF. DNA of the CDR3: TGTGCCAGCAGGCCCGGGACACGCGGCAATGAGCAGTTCTTC.

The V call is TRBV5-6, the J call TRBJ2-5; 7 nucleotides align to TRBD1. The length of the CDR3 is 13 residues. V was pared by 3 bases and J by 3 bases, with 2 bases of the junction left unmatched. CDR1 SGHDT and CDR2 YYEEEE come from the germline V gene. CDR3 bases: TGTGCCAGCAGCTCCGGACAGGAAGAGACCCAGTACTTC. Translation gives CASSSGQEETQYF.

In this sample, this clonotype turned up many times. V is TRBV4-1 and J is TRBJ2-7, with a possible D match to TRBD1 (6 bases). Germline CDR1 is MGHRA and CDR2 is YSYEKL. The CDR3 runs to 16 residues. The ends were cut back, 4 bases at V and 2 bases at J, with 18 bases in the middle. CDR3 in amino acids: CASSPTPWTETYEQYF. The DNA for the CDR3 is TGCGCCAGCAGCCCAACACCCTGGACAGAAACCTACGAGCAGTACTTC.

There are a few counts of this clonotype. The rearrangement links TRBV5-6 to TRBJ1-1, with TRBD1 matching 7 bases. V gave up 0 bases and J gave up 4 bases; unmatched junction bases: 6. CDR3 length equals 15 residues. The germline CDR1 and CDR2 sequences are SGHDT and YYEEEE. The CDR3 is CASSLGQGNPTEAFF. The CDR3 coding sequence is TGTGCCAGCAGCTTGGGACAGGGAAACCCCACTGAAGCTTTCTTT.

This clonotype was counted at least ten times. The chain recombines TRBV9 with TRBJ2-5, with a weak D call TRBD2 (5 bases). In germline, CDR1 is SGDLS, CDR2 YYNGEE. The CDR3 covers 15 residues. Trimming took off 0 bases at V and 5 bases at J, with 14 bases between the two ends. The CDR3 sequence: CASSVGTGVWETQYF. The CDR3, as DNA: TGTGCCAGCAGCGTAGGGACCGGGGTTTGGGAGACCCAGTACTTC.

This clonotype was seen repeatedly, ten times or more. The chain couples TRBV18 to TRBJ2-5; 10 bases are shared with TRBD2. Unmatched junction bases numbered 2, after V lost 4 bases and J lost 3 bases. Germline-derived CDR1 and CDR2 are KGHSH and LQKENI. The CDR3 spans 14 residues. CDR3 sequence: CASSHGLAEETQYF. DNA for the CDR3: TGTGCCAGCTCACACGGACTAGCGGAAGAGACCCAGTACTTC.

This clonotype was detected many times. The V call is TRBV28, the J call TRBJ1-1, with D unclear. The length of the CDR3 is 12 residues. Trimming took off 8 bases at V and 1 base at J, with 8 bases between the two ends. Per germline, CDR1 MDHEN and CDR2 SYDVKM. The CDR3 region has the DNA TGTGCCAGCCAATCAAGGAACACTGAAGCTTTCTTT. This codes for CASQSRNTEAFF.